A selection of T cell receptor beta chains follows, all from one sample in a study of T cells after yellow fever vaccination. One entry per CDR3 protein results from TCRdb running MiXCR on the 5' RACE reads. Here the sample spans 350,000 to 450,000 distinct CDR3 sequences, around 20% being singletons. Specimen: PBMCs, collected before the yellow fever booster vaccination. These receptors were taken from a man aged 18-30 years who received the YFV17D yellow fever vaccine. The CDR3 runs from the conserved cysteine through the conserved F or W. D genes are given only for firm matches. Clone size is stated in some rows and not others, as once, few, many or a class when expanded.

j_call: TRBJ1-5; d_call: .; clone_size: few; v_call: TRBV20-1; cdr3_nt: TGCAGTGCTAGAGTTTTGGCAGTCACCAATCAGCCCCAGCATTTT; cdr3_aa: CSARVLAVTNQPQHF
j_call: TRBJ1-1; d_call: .; clone_size: .; v_call: TRBV12-5; cdr3_nt: TGTGCTAGTGGTTTGGGAAGAGGGACTGAAGCTTTCTTT; cdr3_aa: CASGLGRGTEAFF
j_call: TRBJ2-2; d_call: .; clone_size: few; v_call: TRBV30; cdr3_nt: TGTGCCTGGAGTTATCCCGGGGAGCTGTTTTTT; cdr3_aa: CAWSYPGELFF
j_call: TRBJ2-1; d_call: TRBD2; clone_size: .; v_call: TRBV4-1; cdr3_nt: TGCGCCAGCAGCCAATTACTAGCGGGCAGCAATGAGCAGTTCTTC; cdr3_aa: CASSQLLAGSNEQFF
j_call: TRBJ1-6; d_call: .; clone_size: few; v_call: TRBV7-8; cdr3_nt: TGTGCCAGCAGCTTAGCCGGCAGGGGAGGCTCACCCCTCCACTTT; cdr3_aa: CASSLAGRGGSPLHF
j_call: TRBJ2-3; d_call: TRBD2; clone_size: few; v_call: TRBV7-2; cdr3_nt: TGTGCCAGCAGCTGGCCGGGACTAGCGGACACAGATACGCAGTATTTT; cdr3_aa: CASSWPGLADTDTQYF
j_call: TRBJ2-3; d_call: .; clone_size: .; v_call: TRBV4-3; cdr3_nt: TGCGCCAGCAGCCAACGGGGAAATACGCAGTATTTT; cdr3_aa: CASSQRGNTQYF
j_call: TRBJ2-3; d_call: TRBD1; clone_size: few; v_call: TRBV9; cdr3_nt: TGTGCCAGCAGCGTAGGGACAGGGGCGGCAGATACGCAGTATTTT; cdr3_aa: CASSVGTGAADTQYF
j_call: TRBJ2-3; d_call: TRBD2; clone_size: .; v_call: TRBV20-1; cdr3_nt: TGCAGTGCTCGGGGCGCTAGCGGGGGGGCTTGGGATACGCAGTATTTT; cdr3_aa: CSARGASGGAWDTQYF
j_call: TRBJ1-5; d_call: TRBD1; clone_size: .; v_call: TRBV15; cdr3_nt: TGTGCCACCACTCCCGGACAGGGCGGAGATCAGCCCCAGCATTTT; cdr3_aa: CATTPGQGGDQPQHF
j_call: TRBJ2-1; d_call: .; clone_size: .; v_call: TRBV5-1; cdr3_nt: TGCGCCAGCAGCCCCGGCCTTTTAGGTGAGCAGTTCTTC; cdr3_aa: CASSPGLLGEQFF
j_call: TRBJ1-5; d_call: .; clone_size: few; v_call: TRBV29-1; cdr3_nt: TGCAGCGTCGGGGACGGCAATCAGCCCCAGCATTTT; cdr3_aa: CSVGDGNQPQHF
j_call: TRBJ2-3; d_call: .; clone_size: .; v_call: TRBV3-1; cdr3_nt: TGTGCCAGCAGCCAAGCCCTGGGGAGGGGGATCACTACGCAGTATTTT; cdr3_aa: CASSQALGRGITTQYF
j_call: TRBJ1-2; d_call: .; clone_size: .; v_call: TRBV5-1; cdr3_nt: TGCGCCAGCAGTCCTGTCGAGGCAAACTATGGCTACACCTTC; cdr3_aa: CASSPVEANYGYTF
j_call: TRBJ2-3; d_call: .; clone_size: few; v_call: TRBV6-4; cdr3_nt: TGTGCCAGCAGTGACGGGCAGTCCCCAGATACGCAGTATTTT; cdr3_aa: CASSDGQSPDTQYF
j_call: TRBJ2-2; d_call: TRBD1; clone_size: .; v_call: TRBV7-9; cdr3_nt: TGTGCCAGCGGTGGACAGGGCCCGACCGGGGAGCTGTTTTTT; cdr3_aa: CASGGQGPTGELFF
j_call: TRBJ1-1; d_call: .; clone_size: .; v_call: TRBV7-2; cdr3_nt: TGTGCCAGCAGCTTAGTTCCACCTCAGGGGCTCGTTGAAGCTTTCTTT; cdr3_aa: CASSLVPPQGLVEAFF
j_call: TRBJ2-5; d_call: .; clone_size: few; v_call: TRBV5-6; cdr3_nt: TGTGCCAGCACCCCGGGACTCAAGTTCACCCGCCAAGAGACCCAGTACTTC; cdr3_aa: CASTPGLKFTRQETQYF
j_call: TRBJ1-2; d_call: .; clone_size: few; v_call: TRBV5-1; cdr3_nt: TGCGCCAGCAGCTTGGGCGGGATTAACTATGGCTACACCTTC; cdr3_aa: CASSLGGINYGYTF
j_call: TRBJ2-3; d_call: .; clone_size: few; v_call: TRBV12-3/TRBV12-4; cdr3_nt: TGTGCCAGCAGTTTCGGTGACCGGCAGTATTTT; cdr3_aa: CASSFGDRQYF
j_call: TRBJ2-3; d_call: .; clone_size: .; v_call: TRBV6-6; cdr3_nt: TGTGCCAGCAGTATAGGTGGGAGTGGGGACACAGATACGCAGTATTTT; cdr3_aa: CASSIGGSGDTDTQYF
j_call: TRBJ2-7; d_call: .; clone_size: few; v_call: TRBV4-3; cdr3_nt: TGCGCCAGCAGCAAAAGGTTGGCCACCTACGAGCAGTACTTC; cdr3_aa: CASSKRLATYEQYF